Listed here are 5 T cell receptor beta chains from one sample, sequenced in a study of T cells in women clearing cervical HPV infection. Clones were sequenced by immunoSEQ multiplex PCR, and TCRdb holds only the in-frame ones, with some missing. This repertoire includes 25,000 to 35,000 clones. Input material: blood buffy coat. The receptors derive from a woman between 18 and 70 years old with a cervical HPV16 infection that either progressed to CIN3+ or cleared (not recorded which).

Note on this clone: The read ends 3 residues early relative to the CDR3; the germline J gene fills the gap. V and J are TRBV11-3 and TRBJ1-3, with 9 bases identical to TRBD1. Germline V lookup: CDR1 SGHNT, CDR2 YENEEA. The junction had 4 bases not matched to a gene; V was cut back by 5 bases and J by 2 bases. The CDR3 extends over 15 amino acids. The CDR3 loop is CASSPGQGPGNTIYF. The sequenced CDR3 bases are TGTGCCAGCAGCCCGGGACAGGGACCTGGAAACACC.

With respect to this clone: The read ends 3 residues shy of where the CDR3 ends; the end is completed using the germline J gene. The chain recombines TRBV15 with TRBJ2-1; D uncertain. Germline V lookup: CDR1 LNHNV, CDR2 YYDKDF (reference sequence). The V end lost 0 bases, the J end lost 3 bases, and 9 bases lay between the germline ends. This CDR3 region has 15 residues. The CDR3 protein is CATSRDSAGYNEQFF. The sequenced part of the CDR3 DNA is TGTGCCACCAGCAGAGATAGTGCAGGCTACAATGAG.

Concerning this clone: The read finishes 3 residues shy of the CDR3 end, and the germline J gene is used to complete it. This rearrangement joins TRBV4-2 to TRBJ2-2; the D gene is possibly TRBD1 (6 bases). Germline V gene sequence: CDR1 LGHNA, CDR2 YNFKEQ. CDR3 size: 17 residues. Deletions cut 3 bases from V and 1 base from J, with 15 bases between. The CDR3 protein is CASSHVQGFGNTGELFF. The sequenced part of the CDR3 DNA is TGTGCCAGCAGCCACGTTCAGGGGTTCGGGAACACCGGGGAG.

As to this clone: The read terminates 3 residues before the CDR3 end, so the remaining end is supplied by the germline J gene. The J gene is TRBJ2-3, the V gene TRBV12-3 or TRBV12-4, with 15 bases identical to TRBD2. The CDR3 spans 16 residues. The V gene end was trimmed by 5 bases and the J gene end by 7 bases; junction bases not matched to a gene: 7. The CDR3 bases that were read are TGTGCCAGCAGTCCAGGACTAGCGGGGGGGCATCATACG. Protein product: CASSPGLAGGHHT. The full CDR3 protein is CASSPGLAGGHHTQYF.

A word on this clone: Coverage ceases 3 residues before the CDR3 finishes, and the germline J gene fills in the end. This chain joins TRBV11-2 and TRBJ1-1, with 7 bases aligning to TRBD1. The CDR3 has 15 amino acids. Germline CDR1 SGHAT, CDR2 FQNNGV. J was trimmed by 1 base and V by 8 bases; bases with no gene match: 10. CDR3 sequence reads: CASGGGARPNTEAFF. Incomplete CDR3 DNA: TGTGCCAGCGGAGGGGGCGCACGGCCGAACACTGAA.